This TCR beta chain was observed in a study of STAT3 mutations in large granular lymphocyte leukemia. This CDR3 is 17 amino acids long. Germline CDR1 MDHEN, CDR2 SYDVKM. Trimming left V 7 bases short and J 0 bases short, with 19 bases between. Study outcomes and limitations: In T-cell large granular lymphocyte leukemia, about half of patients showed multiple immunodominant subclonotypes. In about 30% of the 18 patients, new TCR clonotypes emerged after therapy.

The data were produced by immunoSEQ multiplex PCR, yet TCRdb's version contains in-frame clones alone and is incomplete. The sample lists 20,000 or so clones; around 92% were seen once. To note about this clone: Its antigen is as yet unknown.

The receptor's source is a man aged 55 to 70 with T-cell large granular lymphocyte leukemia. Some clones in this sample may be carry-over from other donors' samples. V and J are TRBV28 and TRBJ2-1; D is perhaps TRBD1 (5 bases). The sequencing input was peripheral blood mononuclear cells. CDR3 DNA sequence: TGTGCCAGCACCAGTTCAGGGCGAGAAAGCTCCTACAATGAGCAGTTCTTC. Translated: CASTSSGRESSYNEQFF.